Below are 26 T cell receptor beta chains sequenced from a single sample in a study of shared clonotypes between healthy human individuals. The repertoire was sequenced with immunoSEQ multiplex PCR; TCRdb's copy has only in-frame clones and lacks some. The table lists roughly 2,000,000 clones, about 94% of them singletons. It was CD45RO-negative cells, positively selected for CCR7, that made up naive CD8 cells, with terminally differentiated effector memory CD45RA+ cells excluded. Sequencing used naive CD8+ T cells sorted from blood. The receptor set was obtained from a man younger than 30 in good health.

The genes are TRBV19 and TRBJ2-7; TRBD2 aligns across 10 bases. Losses at the gene ends were 6 bases for V and 6 bases for J; bases not matched to a gene: 8. The CDR3 is 14 amino acids. Germline CDR1 is LNHDA and CDR2 is SQIVND (reference sequence). CDR3 nucleotide sequence: TGTGCCAGTAGAGCCCTAGCGGGAGCTGGCGAGCAGTACTTC. Its protein product is CASRALAGAGEQYF.

The chain employs TRBV6-5 and TRBJ2-7; D possibly corresponds to TRBD1 (6 bases). The V gene's germline CDR1 is MNHEY and CDR2 SVGAGI. V was clipped by 6 bases and J by 3 bases, with 15 bases between them. The length of the CDR3 is 14 residues. CDR3: CASSPIQGNYEQYF. CDR3 DNA: TGTGCCAGCAGCCCGATCCAGGGGAACTACGAGCAGTACTTC.

This chain links TRBV4-1 with TRBJ2-1; 13 bases map to TRBD2. The germline gives CDR1 MGHRA, CDR2 YSYEKL. This CDR3 spans 14 amino acids. The trim removed 4 bases at V and 10 bases at J, leaving 4 bases unmatched. The CDR3 DNA reads TGCGCCAGCAGCCCCCAACTAGCGGGGGGGGAGCAGTTCTTC. Protein sequence: CASSPQLAGGEQFF.

A remark on this clone: The sample has other DNA sequences that encode this CDR3 too. The CDR3 DNA sequence: TGTGCCAGCAGTTTCAGGGGGCTATCTGGAAACACCATATATTTT. Translation: CASSFRGLSGNTIYF. The genes are TRBV28 and TRBJ1-3; 8 bases line up with TRBD1. The CDR3 consists of 15 residues. Germline CDR1 reads MDHEN; CDR2 reads SYDVKM. J was trimmed by 1 base and V by 3 bases; bases with no gene match: 2.

The chain employs TRBV19 and TRBJ1-5; D uncertain. The CDR3 is 12 residues long. The ends were cut back, 6 bases at V and 7 bases at J, with 10 bases in the middle. CDR1 and CDR2 from the germline V gene are LNHDA and SQIVND (reference sequence). CDR3 coding DNA: TGTGCCAGTAGAAACAGCGGGCAGCCCCAGCATTTT. This gives the protein CASRNSGQPQHF.

The chain carries TRBV27 and TRBJ2-7, with unresolved D. The CDR3 contains 15 residues. Germline CDR1 MNHEY, CDR2 SMNVEV (reference sequence). V dropped 4 bases and J dropped 4 bases, with 17 bases sitting between them. Here the CDR3 DNA reads TGTGCCAGCAGTTCAGACGGGCCCGGTATTTACGAGCAGTACTTC. Protein product: CASSSDGPGIYEQYF.

The chain is built from TRBV6-5 and TRBJ1-1; tentatively, D is TRBD1 (6 bases). The germline gives CDR1 MNHEY, CDR2 SVGAGI. V lost 2 bases and J lost 5, with 12 bases in between. This CDR3 is built from 14 residues. The CDR3 sequence: CASSYTGARTEAFF. The CDR3 coding sequence is TGTGCCAGCAGTTACACGGGGGCGCGGACTGAAGCTTTCTTT.

The rearrangement links TRBV13 to TRBJ2-5, with D unresolved. The CDR3 covers 12 residues. From germline, CDR1 is PRHDT and CDR2 FYEKMQ (reference sequence). V was shortened by 5 bases and J by 5 bases, with 9 bases between the two germline ends. The CDR3 protein is CASSGRSETQYF. CDR3 DNA sequence: TGTGCCAGCAGCGGCCGATCGGAGACCCAGTACTTC.

V gene TRBV6-5 combines with J gene TRBJ2-7; D is undetermined. This CDR3 is 13 amino acids long. Germline V gives CDR1 MNHEY, CDR2 SVGAGI. With 7 bases removed from V and 0 bases from J, the gap between germline ends came to 10 bases. As DNA, the CDR3 is TGTGCCAGCACAGGAGCGCTCTCCTACGAGCAGTACTTC. Its protein product is CASTGALSYEQYF.

CDR3 sequence: CASSLGDSQYEQYF. The DNA for the CDR3 is TGCGCCAGCAGCTTGGGGGACAGCCAGTACGAGCAGTACTTC. The chain links TRBV5-1 to TRBJ2-7; 7 bases line up with TRBD1. The germline V gene encodes CDR1 SGHRS and CDR2 YFSETQ. The J segment lost 4 bases and the V segment lost 0 bases, leaving 4 bases of the junction unmatched. The CDR3 is made up of 14 amino acids.

V gene TRBV5-1 combines with J gene TRBJ2-3, with 9 bases that match TRBD2. V shed 1 base and J 0 bases; nucleotides not matched to a gene: 15. The CDR3 is made up of 20 amino acids. Per germline, CDR1 SGHRS and CDR2 YFSETQ. CDR3 sequence: CASSLRFWRGGRSSTDTQYF. Written as DNA, the CDR3 is TGCGCCAGCAGCTTGAGGTTCTGGCGGGGGGGACGATCTAGCACAGATACGCAGTATTTT.

This rearrangement joins TRBV13 to TRBJ2-1; weak D call: TRBD2 (6 bases). The germline V gene encodes CDR1 PRHDT and CDR2 FYEKMQ (reference sequence). Trimming removed 4 bases from V and 3 bases from J, with 7 bases in between. The CDR3 is 13 residues long. CDR3 sequence reads: CASSSGDYNEQFF. For the CDR3, the DNA is TGTGCCAGCAGCTCGGGGGACTACAATGAGCAGTTCTTC. Full variable domain (rest looked up from reference TRBV13 and TRBJ2-1): AAGVIQSPRHLIKEKRETATLKCYPIPRHDTVYWYQQGPGQDPQFLISFYEKMQSDKGSIPDRFSAQQFSDYHSELNMSSLELGDSALYFCASSSGDYNEQFFGPGTRLTVL.

The chain has TRBV29-1 and TRBJ2-5; either TRBD1 or TRBD2 may fit D (5 bases each). V lost 4 bases and J 5 bases, leaving 17 bases between the germline ends. CDR3 length equals 14 residues. Germline CDR1 reads SQVTM; CDR2 reads ANQGSEA. The CDR3 here is CSVVTGPWGETQYF. CDR3 sequence (DNA): TGCAGCGTTGTGACCGGGCCGTGGGGGGAGACCCAGTACTTC.

This clone came up once. The chain couples TRBV4-3 to TRBJ2-5, with 8 bases aligning to TRBD2. CDR1 is LGHNA, CDR2 YSLEER, per germline. The CDR3 runs 15 residues. J gave up 1 base and V 3 bases, and 4 bases lay outside the gene matches. The CDR3 sequence: CASSHLLAAQETQYF. DNA of the CDR3: TGCGCCAGCAGCCATTTACTAGCGGCCCAAGAGACCCAGTACTTC.

With regard to this clone: The sample has other DNA sequences that encode this CDR3 too. The V call is TRBV5-1, the J call TRBJ2-1; perhaps TRBD2 as D (5 bases). V was pared by 0 bases and J by 2 bases, with 9 bases between. The CDR3 contains 15 residues. CDR1 is SGHRS and CDR2 is YFSETQ in the germline V gene. CDR3 in DNA: TGCGCCAGCAGCTTGGTAGGAGGACCCTACAATGAGCAGTTCTTC. Translating gives CASSLVGGPYNEQFF. Full variable domain (rest looked up from reference TRBV5-1 and TRBJ2-1): KAGVTQTPRYLIKTRGQQVTLSCSPISGHRSVSWYQQTPGQGLQFLFEYFSETQRNKGNFPGRFSGRQFSNSRSEMNVSTLELGDSALYLCASSLVGGPYNEQFFGPGTRLTVL.

The V gene is TRBV19, the J gene TRBJ2-3; perhaps TRBD1 as D (6 bases). Trimming removed 6 bases from V and 2 bases from J, with 18 bases in between. This CDR3 is built from 16 residues. CDR1 LNHDA and CDR2 SQIVND come from the germline V gene (reference sequence). DNA of the CDR3: TGTGCCAGTAGGCCCCCCCGGACAGCTTCCACAGATACGCAGTATTTT. Its protein product is CASRPPRTASTDTQYF. The full variable domain, in which reference TRBV19 and TRBJ2-3 provide the parts outside the CDR3, is DGGITQSPKYLFRKEGQNVTLSCEQNLNHDAMYWYRQDPGQGLRLIYYSQIVNDFQKGDIAEGYSVSREKKESFPLTVTSAQKNPTAFYLCASRPPRTASTDTQYFGPGTRLTVL.

Comments on this clone: The same CDR3 also results from other DNA sequences found in this sample. The chain joins TRBV27 to TRBJ1-5; D gene uncertain. CDR3 length: 12 amino acids. Germline assignment: CDR1 MNHEY and CDR2 SMNVEV (reference sequence). Trimming shortened V by 5 bases and J by 4 bases, and 6 bases separated the two germline ends. CDR3 in amino acids: CASSDGNQPQHF. In DNA form, the CDR3 reads TGTGCCAGCAGTGACGGGAATCAGCCCCAGCATTTT.

The sample holds a few counts of this clone. The same CDR3 is also encoded by other DNA sequences in this sample. The CDR3, as DNA: TGTGCCAGCAGCTTAGGACCCGGGGAGCTGTTTTTT. This encodes CASSLGPGELFF. The chain has TRBV7-9 and TRBJ2-2; D not certain. Trimming left V 1 base short and J 6 bases short, with 3 bases between. Germline V gives CDR1 SEHNR, CDR2 FQNEAQ (reference sequence). The CDR3 loop spans 12 amino acids.

The chain links TRBV6-5 to TRBJ2-5; D is possibly TRBD2 (5 bases). This CDR3 comprises 12 residues. Trimming shortened V by 6 bases and J by 5 bases, and 10 bases separated the two germline ends. Germline V CDR1 and CDR2: MNHEY, SVGAGI. The CDR3 region has the DNA TGTGCCAGCAGCCCTAGCAGGGAGACCCAGTACTTC. Translated, it gives CASSPSRETQYF.

The genes are TRBV30 and TRBJ2-7; the D gene is possibly TRBD2 (6 bases). Between the trimmed V and J ends, which lost 0 bases and 2 bases, there was a span of 14 bases. The length of the CDR3 is 15 residues. Germline CDR1 and CDR2: GTSNPN and SVGIG (reference sequence). CDR3 bases: TGTGCCTGGAGTGTACGGGAAGGGAGGACCTACGAGCAGTACTTC. Translation gives CAWSVREGRTYEQYF.

V and J are TRBV29-1 and TRBJ1-1; TRBD1 matches at 7 bases. Germline V CDR1 and CDR2: SQVTM, ANQGSEA. This CDR3 has 18 residues. After removal of 2 bases from V and 1 base from J, the junction contained 16 bases not matched to a gene. The CDR3 sequence: CSVEIGRGRDPKNTEAFF. The CDR3 DNA reads as TGCAGCGTTGAAATAGGGAGGGGGCGAGACCCTAAGAACACTGAAGCTTTCTTT.

This clone was seen a single time. This chain links TRBV27 with TRBJ1-4; no clear D. This CDR3 has 16 residues. Between the trimmed V and J ends, which lost 6 bases and 5 bases, there was a span of 19 bases. CDR1 and CDR2 from the germline V gene are MNHEY and SMNVEV (reference sequence). The CDR3 DNA sequence: TGTGCCAGCAGCCCTCTCCTCACAGAGGCAAATGAAAAACTGTTTTTT. Protein product: CASSPLLTEANEKLFF. The complete variable domain, with remaining parts taken from reference TRBV27 and TRBJ1-4, reads EAQVTQNPRYLITVTGKKLTVTCSQNMNHEYMSWYRQDPGLGLRQIYYSMNVEVTDKGDVPEGYKVSRKEKRNFPLILESPSPNQTSLYFCASSPLLTEANEKLFFGSGTQLSVL.

As concerns this clone: This CDR3 is also generated by other DNA sequences in the sample. V usage is TRBV5-1 and J usage is TRBJ2-1, with TRBD2 matching over 12 bases. Per the germline V gene, CDR1 is SGHRS and CDR2 is YFSETQ. CDR3 length: 16 amino acids. With 4 bases clipped from V and 0 bases from J, the junction kept 2 bases outside the gene matches. The CDR3 bases are TGCGCCAGCAGCCTGGGACTAGCGGGCTCCTACAATGAGCAGTTCTTC. The encoded protein is CASSLGLAGSYNEQFF.

This chain connects TRBV28 to TRBJ2-7; 10 bases fit TRBD2. CDR3 length equals 14 residues. Unmatched junction bases numbered 3, after V lost 2 bases and J lost 5 bases. Germline CDR1 MDHEN, CDR2 SYDVKM. The CDR3, as DNA: TGTGCCAGCAGTTTACTAGCGGGGGACGACGAGCAGTACTTC. Its protein product is CASSLLAGDDEQYF.

In nucleotides, the CDR3 is TGTGCCTGGAGCGACGATGGGGATGAAGCTTTCTTT. Its protein product is CAWSDDGDEAFF. V and J are TRBV30 and TRBJ1-1; D gene ambiguous. V lost 3 bases, J lost 7 bases, and 12 bases lay in between. Germline V gene data show CDR1 as GTSNPN and CDR2 as SVGIG (reference sequence). This CDR3 region has 12 residues.

Only one count was recorded for this clone. The V and J genes are TRBV30 and TRBJ2-7; perhaps D is TRBD1 or TRBD2 (5 bases each). Germline loops: CDR1 GTSNPN, CDR2 SVGIG (reference sequence). Trimming shortened V by 6 bases and J by 1 base, and 13 bases separated the two germline ends. The CDR3 extends over 13 amino acids. The CDR3 DNA follows: TGTGCCTGCCTGTCCGGGGCTTCCTACGAGCAGTACTTC. Translating it yields CACLSGASYEQYF.